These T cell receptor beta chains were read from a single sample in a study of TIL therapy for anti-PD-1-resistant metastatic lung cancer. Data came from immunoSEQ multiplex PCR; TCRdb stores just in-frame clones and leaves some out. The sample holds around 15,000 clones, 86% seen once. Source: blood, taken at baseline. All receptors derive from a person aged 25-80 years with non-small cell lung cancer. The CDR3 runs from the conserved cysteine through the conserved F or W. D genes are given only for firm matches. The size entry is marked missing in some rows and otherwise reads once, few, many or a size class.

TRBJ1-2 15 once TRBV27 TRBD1 TGTGCCTCCCGGCTCTCGCGACAGGGGGCATTCGGCTACACCTTC CASRLSRQGAFGYTF
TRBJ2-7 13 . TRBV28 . TGTGCCAGCAGTGCGGGACTGAGCTACGAGCAGTACTTC CASSAGLSYEQYF
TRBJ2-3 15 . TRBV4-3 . TGCGCCAGCAGCCAAGCCCCGACAGGAAAAGACGAGCAGTATTTT CASSQAPTGKDEQYF
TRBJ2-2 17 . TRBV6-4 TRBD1 TGTGCCAGCAATAAACCGGGACAGGGGTCGAACACCGGGGAGCTGTTTTTT CASNKPGQGSNTGELFF
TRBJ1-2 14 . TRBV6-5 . TGTGCCAGCAGTTACCGACAGCGTACTATGAGCTACACCTTC CASSYRQRTMSYTF
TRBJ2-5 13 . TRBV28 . TGTGCCAGCAGTTTAAAATTCCAAGAGACCCAGTACTTC CASSLKFQETQYF
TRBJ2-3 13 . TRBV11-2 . TGTGCCAGCAGCTCTCTCGGCACAGATACGCAGTATTTT CASSSLGTDTQYF
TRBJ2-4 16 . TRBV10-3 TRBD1 TGTGCCATCAGTTCCGGGCAGGGGGCCGGCATGAACATTCAGTACTTC CAISSGQGAGMNIQYF
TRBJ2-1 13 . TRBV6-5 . TGTGCCAGCAGTGAACCCCCGGGATCAGAGCAGTTCTTC CASSEPPGSEQFF
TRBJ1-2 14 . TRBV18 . TGTGCCAGCTCACCACCGGGGGTCTCTTATGGCTACACCTTC CASSPPGVSYGYTF
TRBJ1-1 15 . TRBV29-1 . TGCAGCGTACACGGGCCAAACTCCATGAACACTGAAGCTTTCTTT CSVHGPNSMNTEAFF
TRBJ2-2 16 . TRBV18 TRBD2 TGTGCCAGCTCACCCCGACTAGCGACTGTAACCGGGGAGCTGTTTTTT CASSPRLATVTGELFF
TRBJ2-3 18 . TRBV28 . TGTGCCAGCATCGAGGGGGGTGCCCTAGCGACCAGCACAGATACGCAGTATTTT CASIEGGALATSTDTQYF
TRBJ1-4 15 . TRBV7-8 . TGTGCCAGCAGCTTAGCGGGAAGTCTATTCGAAAAACTGTTTTTT CASSLAGSLFEKLFF